This passage covers 32 T cell receptor beta chains from one sample sequenced in a study of CD8+ T cells in alopecia areata. Investigators isolated RNA and reverse transcribed it into cDNA to act as the sequencing template. Method: immunoSEQ multiplex PCR; TCRdb's copy keeps in-frame clones and lacks some. The sample contains roughly 260,000 clones, none of them singletons. Markers used for sorting pooled cutaneous lymph node cells were CD4, CD8alpha, NKG2D, NKG2ACE and others. The material sequenced was CD4+ T cells sorted from a lymph node. These receptors were taken from a C3H/HeJ mouse with alopecia areata. MHC haplotype of the mouse line: H2-k.

A note on this clone: Gene and germline names: mouse. From the germline J gene comes the end of the CDR3, since the read stops 4 residues before it. The chain is built from TRBV5 and TRBJ2-2; TRBD2 matches at 7 bases. The germline V gene encodes CDR1 LGHNA and CDR2 YNLKQL (reference sequence). The CDR3 covers 12 residues. J was trimmed by 4 bases and V by 7 bases; bases with no gene match: 0. The sequenced CDR3 bases are TGTGCCAGCACTGGGGGCACCGGG. Amino acid sequence: CASTGGTG. The whole CDR3 protein is CASTGGTGQLYF.

This clone was seen only a few times. Gene names and germline refer to mouse. The read gets to within 4 residues of the CDR3 end, and the germline J gene fills in the rest. The sample holds other DNA sequences that translate to the same CDR3. The chain carries TRBV13-2 and TRBJ1-2; a weak D match, TRBD1 (5 bases). The CDR3 is made up of 14 amino acids. Germline CDR1 NNHNN, CDR2 SYGAGS (reference sequence). Trimming shortened V by 0 bases and J by 2 bases, and 8 bases separated the two germline ends. CDR3 DNA, as far as it was read: TGTGCCAGCGGTGATGCAGGGCAGAACTCC. Its translation: CASGDAGQNS. In full, the CDR3 reads CASGDAGQNSDYTF.

This clone was found a few times. Mouse germline and gene names are used. The observed sequence ends 4 residues before the CDR3 terminus, with the missing tail filled in from the germline J gene. The rearrangement links TRBV1 to TRBJ2-1; 9 nucleotides line up with TRBD1. Trimming cost V 0 bases and J 4 bases; bases outside gene matches: 4. The V gene's germline CDR1 is NSQYPW and CDR2 LRSPGD (reference sequence). CDR3 length: 16 amino acids. CDR3: CTCSAEPGTGYAEQFF. The CDR3 bases that were read are TGCACCTGCAGTGCAGAACCCGGGACAGGGTATGCT.

At least ten counts were recorded for this clone. Germline and genes: mouse. With the read ending 4 residues before the CDR3 end, the germline J gene is used to fill in that end. The chain joins TRBV13-1 to TRBJ2-3; 7 bases are shared with TRBD1. Germline trimming cut 3 bases from V and 0 bases from J; bases unmatched to any gene: 7. The CDR3 is 16 amino acids. Germline lookup yields CDR1 NSHNY and CDR2 SYGAGN. The sequenced part of the CDR3 DNA is TGTGCCAGCAGTGGAGCGAGGGACAGTAGTGCAGAA. Its translation is CASSGARDSSAE. The entire CDR3 is CASSGARDSSAETLYF.

This clone has more than one count but fewer than ten. The genes are named according to mouse. Read coverage stops 4 residues before the CDR3 terminus; the germline J gene supplies the remainder. Within the sample, other DNA sequences also encode this same CDR3. The genes are TRBV5 and TRBJ2-3, with 8 bases lining up with TRBD2. V lost 4 bases to trimming and J lost 0 bases; unmatched junction nucleotides: 6. Germline CDR1 LGHNA, CDR2 YNLKQL (reference sequence). CDR3 size: 16 residues. The CDR3 DNA, read in part, is TGTGCCAGCAGCCCCGACTGGGGCTCTAGTGCAGAA. Translated: CASSPDWGSSAE. The entire CDR3 sequence reads CASSPDWGSSAETLYF.

This clone has a handful of counts. Here the gene names and germline are mouse. With the read ending 4 residues before the CDR3 end, the germline J gene is used to fill in that end. The same CDR3 can be traced to other DNA sequences in this sample. The chain has TRBV5 and TRBJ2-3; tentative D call: TRBD1 (6 bases). Germline V lookup: CDR1 LGHNA, CDR2 YNLKQL (reference sequence). Deletions cut 0 bases from V and 0 bases from J, with 10 bases between. This CDR3 contains 16 residues. CDR3: CASSQDPGQSAETLYF. The covered CDR3 bases are TGTGCCAGCAGCCAAGATCCGGGACAAAGTGCAGAA.

Only a few counts were recorded for this clone. The gene names here belong to mouse. Sequencing ends 4 residues short of the CDR3 end; the germline J gene provides the rest. The J gene is TRBJ1-1, the V gene TRBV13-2; TRBD1 aligns across 11 bases. CDR1 is NNHNN, CDR2 SYGAGS, per germline (reference sequence). After removal of 0 bases from V and 0 bases from J, the junction contained 7 bases not matched to a gene. The CDR3 has 18 residues. The DNA read from the CDR3 is TGTGCCAGCGGTGATGCACCCGGGACAGGGGGGTCAAACACA. Its protein product is CASGDAPGTGGSNT. The entire CDR3 reads CASGDAPGTGGSNTEVFF.

In this sample, this clone turned up a few times. The gene names given are mouse names. The CDR3 end falls 4 residues outside the read, so it is completed with the germline J gene. This chain connects TRBV14 to TRBJ2-3, with 10 positions matching TRBD2. The trim removed 6 bases at V and 3 bases at J, leaving 4 bases unmatched. Germline CDR1 reads SGHDT; CDR2 reads FRDEAV. This CDR3 comprises 14 residues. The CDR3 loop is CASTDWGDAETLYF. The DNA read from the CDR3 is TGTGCCAGCACTGACTGGGGGGACGCAGAA.

This clone was found a few times. Gene names refer to mouse genes. The CDR3 extends 4 residues past the end of the read, so its final part is completed from the germline J gene. The chain recombines TRBV1 with TRBJ2-7, with a weak D call TRBD1 (5 bases). This CDR3 is built from 15 residues. Germline CDR1 and CDR2: NSQYPW and LRSPGD (reference sequence). V was shortened by 0 bases and J by 0 bases, with 9 bases between the two germline ends. The sequenced CDR3 bases are TGCACCTGCAGTGCAGAGGGCAGGGACTCCTAT. Translation gives CTCSAEGRDSY. The CDR3 in its entirety is CTCSAEGRDSYEQYF.

This clone was observed a few times. Genes here carry mouse names. Incomplete CDR3 DNA: TGTGCTAGCAGTGACAGGGGTGGAACA. Translation: CASSDRGGT. The CDR3 in full is CASSDRGGTEVFF. V is TRBV17 and J is TRBJ1-1, with 8 bases identical to TRBD1. The read halts 4 residues ahead of the CDR3 end, with the missing end drawn from the germline J gene. The CDR3 has 13 residues. The germline V gene encodes CDR1 MNHDT and CDR2 YYDKIL.

This clone was seen a few times. The listed genes are named as in mouse. The read gets to within 4 residues of the CDR3 end, and the germline J gene fills in the rest. This chain connects TRBV17 to TRBJ2-1; tentative D call: TRBD2 (6 bases). Trimming stripped 3 bases from V and 0 bases from J, with 9 bases between. The CDR3 length is 15 residues. Germline-derived CDR1 and CDR2 are MNHDT and YYDKIL. The CDR3 bases that were read are TGTGCTAGCAGTAGGCTGGGGAATAACTATGCT. Translating gives CASSRLGNNYA. The entire CDR3 reads CASSRLGNNYAEQFF.

This clone has just a few counts. The genes are named according to mouse. The CDR3 end lies 4 residues beyond the end of the read and is filled in from the germline J gene. V usage is TRBV13-1 and J usage is TRBJ2-3; a weak D match, TRBD1 (5 bases). CDR3 size: 14 residues. The germline V gene has CDR1 NSHNY and CDR2 SYGAGN. The germline V and J ends were trimmed by 5 bases and 0 bases, with 10 bases remaining between them. The CDR3 is CASRRGESAETLYF. The covered CDR3 bases are TGTGCCAGCAGGAGGGGAGAGAGTGCAGAA.

Comments on this clone: Mouse gene names apply. The CDR3 end lies 3 residues beyond the end of the read and is filled in from the germline J gene. The chain is built from TRBV13-1 and TRBJ1-6; D gene ambiguous. TRBJ1-6 is given ORF status, its function remaining uncertain. V lost 0 bases to trimming and J lost 6 bases, with 4 bases between them. Germline V CDR1 and CDR2: NSHNY, SYGAGN. CDR3 length equals 13 residues. The CDR3 sequence: CASSDDGNSPLYF. The sequenced CDR3 bases are TGTGCCAGCAGTGATGATGGTAATTCGCCC.

The table lists this clone with a few counts. Gene names follow the mouse nomenclature. The read terminates 4 residues ahead of where the CDR3 ends, so the germline J gene completes it. This rearrangement joins TRBV31 to TRBJ1-2, with unresolved D. This CDR3 spans 12 amino acids. From germline, CDR1 is GKSSPN and CDR2 SITVG. The V end lost 4 bases, the J end lost 0 bases, and 6 bases lay between the germline ends. This CDR3 reads CAWTDANSDYTF. Partial CDR3 DNA: TGTGCCTGGACAGATGCAAACTCC. Full variable domain (missing parts from reference TRBV31 and TRBJ1-2): AQTIHQWPVAEIKAVGSPLSLGCTIKGKSSPNLYWYWQATGGTLQQLFYSITVGQVESVVQLNLSASRPKDDQFILSTEKLLLSHSGFYLCAWTDANSDYTFGSGTRLLVI.

A note on this clone: Gene names are mouse gene names. The missing CDR3 end, 4 residues past where the read stops, is filled in from the germline J gene. The rearrangement uses TRBV19 and TRBJ2-7; a weak D match, TRBD1 (5 bases). V was trimmed by 5 bases and J by 2 bases, leaving 8 bases between them. Germline CDR1 and CDR2: FNHDT and SITEND (reference sequence). The CDR3 has 12 residues. The CDR3 sequence: CASRDKTYEQYF. Partial CDR3 DNA: TGTGCCAGCAGGGACAAAACCTAT.

This clone has more than one count but fewer than ten. Genes here carry mouse names. The sequenced CDR3 bases are TGTGCCAGCAGCCAAGATGGGAATGGGGGAGAC. Protein product: CASSQDGNGGD. The entire CDR3 protein is CASSQDGNGGDTQYF. V and J are TRBV5 and TRBJ2-5, with D perhaps TRBD2 (6 bases). The read terminates 4 residues before the CDR3 end, so the remaining end is supplied by the germline J gene. The germline V gene has CDR1 LGHNA and CDR2 YNLKQL (reference sequence). The length of the CDR3 is 15 residues.

This clone was counted only a few times. Mouse gene names and germline throughout. Coverage ceases 4 residues before the CDR3 finishes, and the germline J gene fills in the end. The chain couples TRBV19 to TRBJ1-1, with D possibly TRBD1 on 6 matching bases. Trimming stripped 1 base from V and 3 bases from J, with 13 bases between. The V gene's germline CDR1 is FNHDT and CDR2 SITEND (reference sequence). The CDR3 totals 15 residues. CDR3 protein: CASSIRAGADTEVFF. The CDR3 bases that were read are TGTGCCAGCAGTATACGGGCAGGGGCGGACACA.

Note on this clone: Genes here carry mouse names. The read terminates 4 residues ahead of where the CDR3 ends, so the germline J gene completes it. This sample includes further DNA sequences coding for the same CDR3. The V gene is TRBV13-1, the J gene TRBJ2-5; D may be TRBD1 (5 bases). The CDR3 has 13 residues. In germline, CDR1 is NSHNY, CDR2 SYGAGN. The CDR3 here is CASSDGGVDTQYF. The part of the CDR3 DNA that was read is TGTGCCAGCAGTGATGGAGGGGTGGAC.

Turning to this clone: Mouse names are used for the genes. The sequence runs out 4 residues before the end of the CDR3; the remainder is reconstructed from the germline J gene. The chain uses TRBV1 and TRBJ2-7, with D hard to call. This CDR3 comprises 14 residues. Germline V lookup: CDR1 NSQYPW, CDR2 LRSPGD (reference sequence). V was shortened by 1 base and J by 0 bases, with 7 bases between the two germline ends. CDR3 bases read: TGCACCTGCAGTGCAGTAGGGTTCTCCTAT. Protein sequence: CTCSAVGFSY. In full, the CDR3 is CTCSAVGFSYEQYF.

Of note for this clone: Genes and germline are mouse. The read stops 4 residues short of the end of the CDR3; the missing end is completed from the germline J gene. V and J are TRBV31 and TRBJ1-2; 8 bases are shared with TRBD1. V dropped 3 bases and J dropped 3; count of bases not matched to a gene: 9. The CDR3 is 15 residues long. Germline CDR1 and CDR2: GKSSPN and SITVG. The CDR3 bases that were read are TGTGCCTGGAGCCCCTTCGACAGGGGAGACTCC. This translates into CAWSPFDRGDS. The CDR3 in its entirety is CAWSPFDRGDSDYTF. Drawing the rest from reference TRBV31 and TRBJ1-2, the complete variable domain is AQTIHQWPVAEIKAVGSPLSLGCTIKGKSSPNLYWYWQATGGTLQQLFYSITVGQVESVVQLNLSASRPKDDQFILSTEKLLLSHSGFYLCAWSPFDRGDSDYTFGSGTRLLVI.

In this sample, this clone turned up a few times. Gene names are mouse gene names. This sample also contains other DNA sequences that code for the same CDR3. CDR3 region: CASTRNTGQLYF. Incomplete CDR3 DNA: TGTGCCAGCACCAGAAACACCGGG. The chain carries TRBV13-3 and TRBJ2-2; the D is unclear. The read halts 4 residues ahead of the CDR3 end, with the missing end drawn from the germline J gene. Germline loops: CDR1 NNHDY, CDR2 SYVADS. V dropped 6 bases and J dropped 1 base, with 4 bases sitting between them. The length of the CDR3 is 12 residues. Full variable domain (remainder filled in from reference TRBV13-3 and TRBJ2-2): EAAVTQSPRSKVAVTGGKVTLSCHQTNNHDYMYWYRQDTGHGLRLIHYSYVADSTEKGDIPDGYKASRPSQENFSLILELASLSQTAVYFCASTRNTGQLYFGEGSKLTVL.

In regard to this clone: Genes and germline are mouse. The read halts 4 residues ahead of the CDR3 end, with the missing end drawn from the germline J gene. J is TRBJ2-2 and V is TRBV13-2; TRBD2 aligns across 7 bases. Germline lookup yields CDR1 NNHNN and CDR2 SYGAGS (reference sequence). V shed 4 bases and J 0 bases; nucleotides not matched to a gene: 3. The CDR3 runs 15 residues. The DNA read from the CDR3 is TGTGCCAGCGGTCACTGGGGATCAAACACCGGG. It codes for CASGHWGSNTG. The CDR3 in its entirety is CASGHWGSNTGQLYF.

This clone has just a few counts. All gene names here are mouse names. The sequence runs out 4 residues before the end of the CDR3; the remainder is reconstructed from the germline J gene. The chain joins TRBV31 to TRBJ1-1; TRBD1 matches 9 bases. Germline trimming cut 0 bases from V and 0 bases from J; bases unmatched to any gene: 2. The CDR3 is made up of 15 amino acids. CDR1 GKSSPN and CDR2 SITVG come from the germline V gene. The sequenced part of the CDR3 DNA is TGTGCCTGGAGTCTGCGACAGGGGGCAAACACA. Its protein is CAWSLRQGANT. The full CDR3 protein is CAWSLRQGANTEVFF.

This clone was recorded a few times. Gene names denote mouse genes. With the read ending 4 residues before the CDR3 end, the germline J gene is used to fill in that end. The chain carries TRBV13-1 and TRBJ2-3; D unresolved. V was trimmed by 2 bases and J by 0 bases, leaving 7 bases between them. The length of the CDR3 is 14 residues. Looked up from germline, CDR1 is NSHNY and CDR2 is SYGAGN. Here the CDR3 reads CASSETNSAETLYF. The CDR3 bases that were read are TGTGCCAGCAGTGAGACAAATAGTGCAGAA.

This clone was counted a few times. Mouse gene names and germline throughout. The read finishes 4 residues shy of the CDR3 end, and the germline J gene is used to complete it. The chain joins TRBV13-1 to TRBJ1-1; D perhaps matches TRBD1 (6 bases). The CDR3 runs 14 residues. Trimming shortened V by 1 base and J by 2 bases, and 9 bases separated the two germline ends. CDR1 NSHNY and CDR2 SYGAGN come from the germline V gene. The sequenced CDR3 bases are TGTGCCAGCAGTGATCCGGGACACAACACA. It specifies CASSDPGHNT. The full-length CDR3 reads as CASSDPGHNTEVFF.

Comment on this clone: The genes and germline here are from mouse. The read ends 3 residues before the CDR3 terminus; that terminus is restored from the germline J gene. This sequence joins TRBV13-1 and TRBJ1-6; D is possibly TRBD1 (6 bases). TRBJ1-6 is an open reading frame whose function is uncertain. V lost 0 bases and J lost 5, with 9 bases in between. Germline CDR1 and CDR2: NSHNY and SYGAGN. CDR3 length equals 15 residues. The chain's CDR3 is CASSDGTADNSPLYF. The CDR3 bases that were read are TGTGCCAGCAGTGATGGGACAGCCGATAATTCGCCC.

Concerning this clone itself: Gene and germline names: mouse. The observed sequence ends 4 residues before the CDR3 terminus, with the missing tail filled in from the germline J gene. The chain joins TRBV31 to TRBJ2-1; 9 nucleotides agree with TRBD2. Germline CDR1 is GKSSPN and CDR2 is SITVG. This CDR3 contains 15 residues. The V gene end was trimmed by 1 base and the J gene end by 3 bases; junction bases not matched to a gene: 4. The DNA read from the CDR3 is TGTGCCTGGAGTCCCCTCTGGGGGGGCTATGCT. It translates to CAWSPLWGGYA. The whole CDR3 protein reads CAWSPLWGGYAEQFF.

On this clone itself: Genes and germline are mouse. The read comes to an end 4 residues before the CDR3 does, leaving the germline J gene to fill in the end. V is TRBV19 and J is TRBJ2-3, with 9 bases lining up with TRBD2. Germline CDR1 is FNHDT and CDR2 is SITEND (reference sequence). The V and J ends lost 2 bases and 2 bases, in that order; junction bases with no gene match: 3. This CDR3 is 15 amino acids long. This CDR3 reads CASSMVGGPAETLYF. CDR3 DNA, as far as it was read: TGTGCCAGCAGTATGGTGGGGGGGCCTGCAGAA. Drawing the rest from reference TRBV19 and TRBJ2-3, the complete variable domain is GGIITQTPKFLIGQEGQKLTLKCQQNFNHDTMYWYRQDSGKGLRLIYYSITENDLQKGDLSEGYDASREKKSSFSLTVTSAQKNEMAVFLCASSMVGGPAETLYFGSGTRLTVL.

This clone has only a few counts. Gene names are the mouse ones. CDR3 loop: CAWGDRYNSPLYF. Partial CDR3 DNA: TGTGCCTGGGGGGACAGATATAATTCGCCC. The V and J genes are TRBV31 and TRBJ1-6; 7 bases fit TRBD1. The read stops 3 residues short of the end of the CDR3; the missing end is completed from the germline J gene. TRBJ1-6 is an ORF, with its function uncertain. This CDR3 has 13 amino acids. The germline V gene has CDR1 GKSSPN and CDR2 SITVG. The junction had 2 bases not matched to a gene; V was cut back by 5 bases and J by 4 bases.

As concerns this clone: Genes and germline are mouse. The CDR3 end is not reached by the read, which stops 4 residues before it; the germline J gene fills it in. This sequence joins TRBV1 and TRBJ2-3; TRBD2 aligns across 8 bases. In germline, CDR1 is NSQYPW, CDR2 LRSPGD (reference sequence). This CDR3 is built from 15 residues. Trimming cost V 6 bases and J 0 bases; bases outside gene matches: 5. The part of the CDR3 DNA that was read is TGCACCTGCAGCAAGACTGGGGCTAGTGCAGAA. Residues: CTCSKTGASAE. From start to end, the CDR3 is CTCSKTGASAETLYF.

This clone was recorded a few times. Gene names follow the mouse nomenclature. The read falls 4 residues short of the CDR3 end, and the missing part is taken from the germline J gene. Other DNA sequences in the sample encode the same CDR3. The chain joins TRBV19 to TRBJ1-2; no clear D gene. The germline V gene has CDR1 FNHDT and CDR2 SITEND (reference sequence). This CDR3 has 13 amino acids. Deletions cut 1 base from V and 4 bases from J, with 8 bases between. CDR3 DNA (partial): TGTGCCAGCAGTATACTGGGTGGCTCC. Translated: CASSILGGS. The full CDR3 sequence reads CASSILGGSDYTF. The full variable domain, its missing parts supplied by reference TRBV19 and TRBJ1-2, is GGIITQTPKFLIGQEGQKLTLKCQQNFNHDTMYWYRQDSGKGLRLIYYSITENDLQKGDLSEGYDASREKKSSFSLTVTSAQKNEMAVFLCASSILGGSDYTFGSGTRLLVI.

About this clone itself: The gene names here belong to mouse. The CDR3 is cut off 4 residues early in the read; its end comes from the germline J gene. The chain links TRBV31 to TRBJ1-5; TRBD1 matches 7 bases. Germline CDR1 is GKSSPN and CDR2 is SITVG. This CDR3 region has 13 residues. The CDR3 bases that were read are TGTGCCTGGAGTCCTCGACAGGGCGAA. It translates to CAWSPRQGE. The CDR3 reads in full as CAWSPRQGEAPLF.